Listed below are T cell receptor beta chains from one sample, sequenced in a study of regulatory and conventional T cells in RAG deficiency. Assay: immunoSEQ multiplex PCR; the TCRdb copy retains only in-frame clones and omits some. This sample has some 20,000 clones; just under 95% occur once, and the top ten carry roughly 0.73%. These records were also assigned to another study, of regulatory T cells.

Sequencing was performed on CD4+ T cells sorted from blood. The receptors shown here come from a human donor in good health. Each CDR3 is given with its conserved first and last residue. The D gene is left open where the match is weak. Size tells how often a clone was seen (once, few, many) or the class of an expanded clone, and some rows leave it out.

length: 15; size: -; J: TRBJ2-1; V: TRBV5-1; D: -; DNA: TGCGCCAGCAGCTTGGCGGGGGCTCCACCTACATCGTGGTTCTTC; CDR3: CASSLAGAPPTSWFF
length: 14; size: -; J: TRBJ2-1; V: TRBV7-2; D: -; DNA: TGTGCCAGCAGCCCCGCCGGGCTAGATAGTGAGCAGTTCTTC; CDR3: CASSPAGLDSEQFF
length: 16; size: -; J: TRBJ1-2; V: TRBV14; D: -; DNA: TGTGCCAGCAGCCAACTCGTGGGGGGCCGAAACTATGGCTACACCTTC; CDR3: CASSQLVGGRNYGYTF
length: 14; size: -; J: TRBJ2-2; V: TRBV13; D: TRBD2; DNA: TGTGCCAGCAGCGCGGGACTAGGCACCGGGGAGCTGTTTTTT; CDR3: CASSAGLGTGELFF
length: 13; size: once; J: TRBJ2-5; V: TRBV18; D: -; DNA: TGTGCCAGCTCACCAGCGGAGGTGGAGACCCAGTACTTC; CDR3: CASSPAEVETQYF
length: 14; size: -; J: TRBJ1-5; V: TRBV7-8; D: TRBD1; DNA: TGTGCCAGCACCCTCCGAGGGGGCCATCAGCCCCAGCATTTT; CDR3: CASTLRGGHQPQHF
length: 13; size: -; J: TRBJ1-3; V: TRBV21-1; D: -; DNA: TGTGCCAGCAGCAACGCAGCGGGAAACACCATATATTTT; CDR3: CASSNAAGNTIYF
length: 15; size: -; J: TRBJ1-3; V: TRBV2; D: TRBD1; DNA: TGTGCCAGCAGAGCGGGACAGCCCGAGGGAAACACCATATATTTT; CDR3: CASRAGQPEGNTIYF
length: 17; size: few; J: TRBJ2-5; V: TRBV7-9; D: -; DNA: TGTGCCAGCAGCCCTAGAGGGGTAGAAATCTACTTCGGGACCCAGTACTTC; CDR3: CASSPRGVEIYFGTQYF
length: 16; size: -; J: TRBJ1-2; V: TRBV7-9; D: -; DNA: TGTGCCAGCAGCTTAGTATGGGCTCAGGGTACCCATGGCTACACCTTC; CDR3: CASSLVWAQGTHGYTF
length: 18; size: -; J: TRBJ2-1; V: TRBV5-4; D: TRBD2; DNA: TGTGCCAGCAGGTCGGGCGGGAGGGCCCCTAGCTCCTACAATGAGCAGTTCTTC; CDR3: CASRSGGRAPSSYNEQFF
length: 13; size: -; J: TRBJ1-2; V: TRBV6-1; D: -; DNA: TGTGCCAGCAGTGAACAGGGTAACTATGGCTACACCTTC; CDR3: CASSEQGNYGYTF
length: 15; size: -; J: TRBJ2-2; V: TRBV10-1; D: TRBD1; DNA: TGCGCCAGCAGCGAAGGGACAGCGAACACCGGGGAGCTGTTTTTT; CDR3: CASSEGTANTGELFF
length: 14; size: -; J: TRBJ1-1; V: TRBV6-6; D: -; DNA: TGTGCCAGCAGTTACAGCGAGCGGAACACTGAAGCTTTCTTT; CDR3: CASSYSERNTEAFF
length: 11; size: few; J: TRBJ1-2; V: TRBV25-1; D: -; DNA: TGTGCCAGCAGTGAAACGCATGGCTACACCTTC; CDR3: CASSETHGYTF
length: 15; size: -; J: TRBJ2-1; V: TRBV5-1; D: -; DNA: TGCGCCAGCACCGACCCCTACGCCCTCTACAATGAGCAGTTCTTC; CDR3: CASTDPYALYNEQFF
length: 16; size: -; J: TRBJ2-3; V: TRBV4-1; D: TRBD2; DNA: TGCGCCAGCAGCCAAGGAACGGGGGGGCATAAAGATACGCAGTATTTT; CDR3: CASSQGTGGHKDTQYF
length: 16; size: -; J: TRBJ2-1; V: TRBV10-3; D: TRBD2; DNA: TGTGCCATCAGTGAGTCGGGACTAGCGGAGGTCAATGAGCAGTTCTTC; CDR3: CAISESGLAEVNEQFF
length: 14; size: once; J: TRBJ2-7; V: TRBV7-9; D: -; DNA: TGTGCCAGCAGCTCACAGGGGGGGGCCTACGAGCAGTACTTC; CDR3: CASSSQGGAYEQYF
length: 15; size: once; J: TRBJ1-5; V: TRBV18; D: -; DNA: TGTGCCAGCTCACAACAGACGGATAGCAATCAGCCCCAGCATTTT; CDR3: CASSQQTDSNQPQHF
length: 12; size: -; J: TRBJ2-3; V: TRBV7-3; D: -; DNA: TGTGCCAGCAGCTTAAGCAGAGATACGCAGTATTTT; CDR3: CASSLSRDTQYF
length: 13; size: -; J: TRBJ1-5; V: TRBV6-6; D: -; DNA: TGTGCCAGCAGTTACTCGGCTAATCAGCCCCAGCATTTT; CDR3: CASSYSANQPQHF
length: 16; size: once; J: TRBJ1-6; V: TRBV10-3; D: TRBD1; DNA: TGTGCCATCAGTGAGTCAAACAGGGGTTATAATTCACCCCTCCACTTT; CDR3: CAISESNRGYNSPLHF
length: 15; size: -; J: TRBJ2-5; V: TRBV14; D: -; DNA: TGTGCCAGCAGCCACCAGGGGCGGGGCTTGGGGACCCAGTACTTC; CDR3: CASSHQGRGLGTQYF
length: 14; size: -; J: TRBJ1-2; V: TRBV6-1; D: TRBD1; DNA: TGTGCCAGCAGTGCCCGGGACAGGAACTATGGCTACACCTTC; CDR3: CASSARDRNYGYTF
length: 15; size: -; J: TRBJ1-2; V: TRBV6-1; D: -; DNA: TGTGCCAGCAGTGAAGTTGGAGGGAAGAACTATGGCTACACCTTC; CDR3: CASSEVGGKNYGYTF
length: 13; size: -; J: TRBJ1-4; V: TRBV5-6; D: -; DNA: TGTGCCAGCAGCTTGGCCAGGGGTGAAAAACTGTTTTTT; CDR3: CASSLARGEKLFF
length: 17; size: -; J: TRBJ1-4; V: TRBV7-2; D: -; DNA: TGTGCCAGCAGCTTAGCGGGCAGGCCCGCAACTAATGAAAAACTGTTTTTT; CDR3: CASSLAGRPATNEKLFF
length: 12; size: -; J: TRBJ2-1; V: TRBV14; D: TRBD2; DNA: TGTGCCAGCAGCCAGACTAGCGGGACGCAGTTCTTC; CDR3: CASSQTSGTQFF
length: 13; size: -; J: TRBJ1-2; V: TRBV19; D: TRBD1; DNA: TGTGCCAGTAGGGGACAGGGTCCGCCCGGCTACACCTTC; CDR3: CASRGQGPPGYTF
length: 16; size: -; J: TRBJ2-2; V: TRBV7-6; D: -; DNA: TGTGCCAGCAGCTTAGTTAACGGGGAAAACACCGGGGAGCTGTTTTTT; CDR3: CASSLVNGENTGELFF
length: 13; size: -; J: TRBJ2-1; V: TRBV11-2; D: -; DNA: TGTGCCAGCAGCCCACGGACCTACAATGAGCAGTTCTTC; CDR3: CASSPRTYNEQFF
length: 15; size: -; J: TRBJ2-3; V: TRBV30; D: -; DNA: TGTGCCTGGAGTTTGGGGCGAGGTGGCACAGATACGCAGTATTTT; CDR3: CAWSLGRGGTDTQYF
length: 13; size: -; J: TRBJ2-3; V: TRBV6-1; D: -; DNA: TGTGCCAGCAGTGAAGCGAGTGGAGTAGTGAGGGATTTT; CDR3: CASSEASGVVRDF
length: 11; size: -; J: TRBJ2-1; V: TRBV25-1; D: -; DNA: TGTGCCAGCAGTAGGTACGATGAGCAGTTCTTC; CDR3: CASSRYDEQFF
length: 13; size: -; J: TRBJ2-3; V: TRBV29-1; D: -; DNA: TGCAGCGTTGAAGATCAGCTGACAGATACGCAGTATTTT; CDR3: CSVEDQLTDTQYF
length: 14; size: -; J: TRBJ2-5; V: TRBV9; D: -; DNA: TGTGCCAGCAGCGTAGCTGTCGGGTTGGAGACCCAGTACTTC; CDR3: CASSVAVGLETQYF
length: 15; size: -; J: TRBJ2-7; V: TRBV2; D: -; DNA: TGTGCCAGCGGCCCCGACCCGACTAGACCGACCGAGCAGTACTTC; CDR3: CASGPDPTRPTEQYF
length: 16; size: -; J: TRBJ1-6; V: TRBV7-8; D: -; DNA: TGTGCCAGCAGCCAGCGGGAGTCAGGGGATAATTCACCCCTCCACTTT; CDR3: CASSQRESGDNSPLHF
length: 13; size: -; J: TRBJ1-6; V: TRBV30; D: -; DNA: TGTGCCTGTGTTGGACAAGGTAATTCACCCCTCCACTTT; CDR3: CACVGQGNSPLHF
length: 14; size: -; J: TRBJ1-4; V: TRBV9; D: -; DNA: TGTGCCAGCAGCGGAGAGGGACCGGGGGAAAAACTGTTTTTT; CDR3: CASSGEGPGEKLFF
length: 14; size: -; J: TRBJ2-1; V: TRBV27; D: -; DNA: TGTGCCAGCAGTTTCAGGGCAAGCTACAATGAGCAGTTCTTC; CDR3: CASSFRASYNEQFF
length: 15; size: -; J: TRBJ1-4; V: TRBV7-9; D: -; DNA: TGTGCCAGCAGCTTAGCCCTGACCTCCGGTGAAAAACTGTTTTTT; CDR3: CASSLALTSGEKLFF
length: 15; size: -; J: TRBJ2-3; V: TRBV6-1; D: TRBD2; DNA: TGTGCCAGCAGTGAAGTTGGGGGGGTCCGAGGTACGCAGTATTTT; CDR3: CASSEVGGVRGTQYF
length: 14; size: -; J: TRBJ1-2; V: TRBV5-1; D: TRBD1; DNA: TGCGCCAGCAGCTCGGACAGGGTTCAGTATGGCTACACCTTC; CDR3: CASSSDRVQYGYTF
length: 15; size: -; J: TRBJ1-2; V: TRBV7-8; D: -; DNA: TGTGCCAGCAGCTCGAACGGGGGGGGCGACTATGGCTACACCTTC; CDR3: CASSSNGGGDYGYTF